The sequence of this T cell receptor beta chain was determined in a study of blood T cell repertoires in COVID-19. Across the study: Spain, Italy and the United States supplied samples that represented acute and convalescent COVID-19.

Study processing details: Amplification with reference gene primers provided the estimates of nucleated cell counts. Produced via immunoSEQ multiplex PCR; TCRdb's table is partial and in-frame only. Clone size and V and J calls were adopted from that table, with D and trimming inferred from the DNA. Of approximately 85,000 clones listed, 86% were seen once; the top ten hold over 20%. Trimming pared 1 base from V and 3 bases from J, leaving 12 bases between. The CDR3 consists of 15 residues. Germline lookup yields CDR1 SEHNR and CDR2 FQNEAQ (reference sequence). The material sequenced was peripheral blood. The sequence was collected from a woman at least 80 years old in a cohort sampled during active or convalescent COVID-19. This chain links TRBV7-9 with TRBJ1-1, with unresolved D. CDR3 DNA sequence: TGTGCCAGCAGCTTAGGTAGCAAAGCCGACACTGAAGCTTTCTTT. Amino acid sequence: CASSLGSKADTEAFF.